These T cell receptor beta chains were read from a single sample in a study of blood T cell repertoires in COVID-19. Profiling relied on immunoSEQ multiplex PCR, and the TCRdb table lists in-frame clones only, not all of them. The sample records fewer than 150,000 clones, around 76% being singletons. Material for sequencing was peripheral blood. The source of these receptors is a human donor in a cohort sampled during active COVID-19. Each CDR3 is given with its conserved first and last residue. The D gene is left open where the match is weak. A row's size may be missing; if present it is once, few, many or a size class.

TRBD1	few	TRBV7-2	TRBJ1-1	CASSSTGGYSTEAFF	TGTGCCAGCAGCTCGACAGGGGGGTACAGCACTGAAGCTTTCTTT
TRBD2	-	TRBV12-3/TRBV12-4	TRBJ2-5	CASSFSGAETQYF	TGTGCCAGCAGTTTTAGCGGGGCAGAGACCCAGTACTTC
-	-	TRBV28	TRBJ2-7	CASSFGRVEQYF	TGTGCCAGCAGTTTCGGCAGGGTCGAGCAGTACTTC
-	once	TRBV6-5	TRBJ2-2	CASLKSFANTGELFF	TGTGCCAGTCTCAAAAGCTTTGCGAACACCGGGGAGCTGTTTTTT
-	-	TRBV10-3	TRBJ1-2	CAISENRRGDGYTF	TGTGCCATCAGTGAGAATCGAAGGGGCGATGGCTACACCTTC
-	-	TRBV12-3/TRBV12-4	TRBJ1-2	CASRIRRESGYTF	TGTGCCAGCAGGATTCGCAGGGAAAGCGGCTACACCTTC
-	-	TRBV5-4	TRBJ1-2	CASSRVGGEDGYTF	TGTGCCAGCAGCCGGGTAGGGGGAGAGGATGGCTACACCTTC
TRBD1	-	TRBV6-5	TRBJ2-7	CASTERRGRYEQYF	TGTGCCAGCACCGAGCGCAGGGGGCGCTACGAGCAGTACTTC
-	-	TRBV30	TRBJ1-3	CAWSWSGGGNTIYF	TGTGCCTGGAGCTGGTCCGGGGGTGGAAACACCATATATTTT
-	-	TRBV5-1	TRBJ2-3	CASSTQADTDTQYF	TGCGCCAGCAGCACGCAAGCGGACACAGATACGCAGTATTTT
TRBD1	-	TRBV5-4	TRBJ2-7	CASSSYRGEQYF	TGTGCCAGCAGCTCTTACAGGGGCGAGCAGTACTTC
TRBD1	-	TRBV12-3/TRBV12-4	TRBJ1-1	CASSGQVVTEAFF	TGTGCCAGCAGCGGACAGGTAGTCACTGAAGCTTTCTTT
-	-	TRBV7-9	TRBJ1-6	CASSLARGDSPLHF	TGTGCCAGCAGCTTAGCCAGGGGAGATTCACCCCTCCACTTT
-	-	TRBV6-5	TRBJ2-1	CASSRYNEQFF	TGTGCCAGCAGCCGCTACAATGAGCAGTTCTTC
TRBD2	-	TRBV5-5	TRBJ2-1	CASSLAGGLAGAQSYNEQFF	TGTGCCAGCAGCTTGGCCGGCGGGCTAGCGGGGGCCCAATCCTACAATGAGCAGTTCTTC
-	-	TRBV6-5	TRBJ2-6	CASSWWGNSGANVLTF	TGTGCCAGCAGTTGGTGGGGCAACTCTGGGGCCAACGTCCTGACTTTC
-	-	TRBV27	TRBJ2-3	CASSCLWGGITDTQYF	TGTGCCAGCAGTTGTTTGTGGGGCGGTATCACAGATACGCAGTATTTT
-	-	TRBV10-2	TRBJ2-4	CASSRRSLEKYF	TGCGCCAGCAGCCGACGTTCCCTGGAGAAGTACTTC
-	-	TRBV9	TRBJ1-6	CASSVAGKDSPLHF	TGTGCCAGCAGCGTAGCAGGCAAGGATTCACCCCTCCACTTT
-	-	TRBV3-1/TRBV3-2	TRBJ2-2	CARSHGGGGRTGELFF	TGTGCCCGCAGCCACGGGGGCGGGGGAAGAACGGGGGAGCTGTTTTTT
TRBD1	-	TRBV19	TRBJ1-1	CASSTTGTVINTEAFF	TGTGCCAGTAGTACGACCGGGACAGTGATAAACACTGAAGCTTTCTTT
TRBD1	-	TRBV3-1/TRBV3-2	TRBJ1-3	CASRPGQVTNTIYF	TGTGCCAGCAGGCCGGGACAGGTGACAAACACCATATATTTT
TRBD2	-	TRBV27	TRBJ2-7	CASSLSRTSGGLEQYF	TGTGCCAGCAGTTTATCCCGGACTAGCGGGGGCCTCGAGCAGTACTTC
-	few	TRBV3-1/TRBV3-2	TRBJ1-3	CASSQVAPGHRLSGNTIYF	TGTGCCAGCAGCCAAGTGGCTCCGGGACACCGCCTCTCTGGAAACACCATATATTTT
TRBD1	-	TRBV10-1	TRBJ2-2	CASSSDRGRVTGELFF	TGCGCCAGCAGTTCGGACAGGGGGAGAGTCACCGGGGAGCTGTTTTTT
-	once	TRBV5-1	TRBJ2-3	CASSLDQVTDTQYF	TGCGCCAGCAGCTTGGACCAGGTCACAGATACGCAGTATTTT
-	once	TRBV9	TRBJ1-1	CASSVAPGLYTEAFF	TGTGCCAGCAGCGTAGCCCCAGGTCTTTACACTGAAGCTTTCTTT
-	-	TRBV2	TRBJ1-1	CATEQGRGTEAFF	TGTGCCACCGAACAGGGTCGTGGGACTGAAGCTTTCTTT
-	-	TRBV19	TRBJ2-5	CASSDTGRETQYF	TGTGCCAGTAGTGACACAGGAAGAGAGACCCAGTACTTC
-	few	TRBV21-1	TRBJ2-3	CASSIGGSVRGKRADTQYF	TGTGCCAGCAGCATAGGGGGCTCGGTGCGGGGAAAAAGGGCAGATACGCAGTATTTT
-	-	TRBV2	TRBJ1-1	CASKVLVTEAFF	TGTGCCAGCAAAGTTTTAGTCACTGAAGCTTTCTTT
-	-	TRBV4-1	TRBJ2-7	CASSPKAGLYEQYF	TGCGCCAGCAGTCCAAAGGCAGGGCTATACGAGCAGTACTTC
-	-	TRBV5-8	TRBJ2-1	CASSLYGEINEQFF	TGTGCCAGCAGCTTGTACGGGGAAATCAATGAGCAGTTCTTC
-	-	TRBV6-2/TRBV6-3	TRBJ2-7	CASSYSPGGPYEQYF	TGTGCCAGCAGTTACTCGCCAGGGGGGCCCTACGAGCAGTACTTC